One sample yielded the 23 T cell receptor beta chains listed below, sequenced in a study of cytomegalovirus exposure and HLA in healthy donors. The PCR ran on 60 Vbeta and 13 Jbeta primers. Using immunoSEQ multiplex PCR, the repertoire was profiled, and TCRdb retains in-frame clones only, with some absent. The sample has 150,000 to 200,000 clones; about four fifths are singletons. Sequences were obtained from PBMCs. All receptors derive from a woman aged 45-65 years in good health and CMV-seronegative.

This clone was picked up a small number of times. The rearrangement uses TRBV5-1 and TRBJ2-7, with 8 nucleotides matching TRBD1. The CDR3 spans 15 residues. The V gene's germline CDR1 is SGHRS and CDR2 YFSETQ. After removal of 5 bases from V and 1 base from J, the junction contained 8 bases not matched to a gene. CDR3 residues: CASRKSGTGSYEQYF. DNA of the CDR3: TGCGCCAGCAGGAAATCCGGGACAGGATCCTACGAGCAGTACTTC.

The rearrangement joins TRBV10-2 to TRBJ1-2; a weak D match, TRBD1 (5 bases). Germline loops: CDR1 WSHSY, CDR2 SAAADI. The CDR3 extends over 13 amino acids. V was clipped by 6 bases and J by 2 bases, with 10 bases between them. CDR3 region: CASSDSVNYGYTF. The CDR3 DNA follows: TGCGCCAGCAGCGACAGCGTGAACTATGGCTACACCTTC.

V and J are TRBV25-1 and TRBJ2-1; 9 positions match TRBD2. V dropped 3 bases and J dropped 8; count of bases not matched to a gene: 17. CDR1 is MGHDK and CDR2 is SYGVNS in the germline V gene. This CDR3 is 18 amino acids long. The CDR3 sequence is CASSDMSLAGSGVDEQFF. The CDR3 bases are TGTGCCAGCAGTGATATGTCCCTAGCGGGATCGGGGGTGGATGAGCAGTTCTTC.

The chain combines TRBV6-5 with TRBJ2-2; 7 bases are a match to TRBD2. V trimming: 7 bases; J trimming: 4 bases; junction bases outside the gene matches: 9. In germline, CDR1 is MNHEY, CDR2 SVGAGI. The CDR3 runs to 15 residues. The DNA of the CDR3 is TGTGCCAGCATAGGAAGCGGGGTTCCCACCGGGGAGCTGTTTTTT. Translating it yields CASIGSGVPTGELFF.

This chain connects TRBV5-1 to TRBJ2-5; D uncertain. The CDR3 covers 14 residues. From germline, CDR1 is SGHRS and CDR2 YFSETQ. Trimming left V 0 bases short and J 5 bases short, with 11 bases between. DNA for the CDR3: TGCGCCAGCAGCTTGGGGGCCAATTCGGAGACCCAGTACTTC. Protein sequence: CASSLGANSETQYF.

The CDR3 sequence is CASSFGGGNEKLFF. CDR3 nucleotide sequence: TGTGCCAGCAGTTTTGGGGGGGGGAATGAAAAACTGTTTTTT. The chain uses TRBV27 and TRBJ1-4; D may be TRBD1 (5 bases). Germline loops: CDR1 MNHEY, CDR2 SMNVEV (reference sequence). This CDR3 has 14 amino acids. The V gene lost 3 bases and the J gene lost 5 bases, with 10 bases spanning the gap.

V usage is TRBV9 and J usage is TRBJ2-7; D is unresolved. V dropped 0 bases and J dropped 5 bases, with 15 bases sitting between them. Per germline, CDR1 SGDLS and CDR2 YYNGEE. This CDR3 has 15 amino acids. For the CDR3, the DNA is TGTGCCAGCAGCGTAGCTCCAGTCCCCCAGGACGAGCAGTACTTC. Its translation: CASSVAPVPQDEQYF.

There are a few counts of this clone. This CDR3 reads CATSRDRGGQETQYF. Here the CDR3 DNA reads TGTGCCACCAGCAGAGACCGGGGGGGCCAAGAGACCCAGTACTTC. The V and J genes are TRBV15 and TRBJ2-5; TRBD2 agrees at 8 bases. This CDR3 region has 15 residues. Germline CDR1 is LNHNV and CDR2 is YYDKDF (reference sequence). Trimming took 0 bases from V and 1 from J; bases not matched to a gene: 1.

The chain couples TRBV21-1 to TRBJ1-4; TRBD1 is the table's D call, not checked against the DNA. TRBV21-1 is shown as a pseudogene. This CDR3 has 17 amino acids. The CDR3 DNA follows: TGTGCCAGCAGCAAAGGCTGGCAGGGGGGAAGAAGAGAAAAACTGTTTTTT. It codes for CASSKGWQGGRREKLFF.

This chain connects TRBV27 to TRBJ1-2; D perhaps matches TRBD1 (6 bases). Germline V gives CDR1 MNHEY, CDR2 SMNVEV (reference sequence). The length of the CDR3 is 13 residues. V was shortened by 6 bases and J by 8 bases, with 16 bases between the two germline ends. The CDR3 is CASRTLQGGGYTF. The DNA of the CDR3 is TGTGCCAGCAGAACACTACAGGGTGGAGGCTACACCTTC.

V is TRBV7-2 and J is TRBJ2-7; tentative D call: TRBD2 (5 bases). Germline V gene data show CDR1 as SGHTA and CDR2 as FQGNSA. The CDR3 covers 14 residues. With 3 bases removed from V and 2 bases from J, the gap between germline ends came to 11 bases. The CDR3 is CASSFAPEAYEQYF. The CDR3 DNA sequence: TGTGCCAGCAGCTTTGCCCCGGAGGCCTACGAGCAGTACTTC.

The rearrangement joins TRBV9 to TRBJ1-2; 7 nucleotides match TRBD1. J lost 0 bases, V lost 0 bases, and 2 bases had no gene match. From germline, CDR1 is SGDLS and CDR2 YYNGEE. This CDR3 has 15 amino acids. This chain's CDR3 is CASSVGTGANYGYTF. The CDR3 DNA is TGTGCCAGCAGCGTAGGAACAGGGGCTAACTATGGCTACACCTTC.

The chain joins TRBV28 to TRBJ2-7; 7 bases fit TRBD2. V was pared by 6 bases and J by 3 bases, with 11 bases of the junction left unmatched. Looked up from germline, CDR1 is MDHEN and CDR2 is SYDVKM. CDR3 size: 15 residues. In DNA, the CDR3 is TGTGCCAGCAGCCCCTTAAGGACTAGTCTCTACGAGCAGTACTTC. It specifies CASSPLRTSLYEQYF.

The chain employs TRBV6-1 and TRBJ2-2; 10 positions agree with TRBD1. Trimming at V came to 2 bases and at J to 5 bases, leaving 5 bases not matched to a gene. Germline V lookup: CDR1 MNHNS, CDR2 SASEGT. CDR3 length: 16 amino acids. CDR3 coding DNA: TGTGCCAGCAGTGAATTAAGGACAGGGGGGACCGGGGAGCTGTTTTTT. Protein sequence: CASSELRTGGTGELFF.

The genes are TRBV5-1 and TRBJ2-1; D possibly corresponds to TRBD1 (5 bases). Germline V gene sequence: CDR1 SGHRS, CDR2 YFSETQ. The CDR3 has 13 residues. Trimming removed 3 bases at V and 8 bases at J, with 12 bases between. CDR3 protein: CASSWRQGDEQFF. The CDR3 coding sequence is TGCGCCAGCAGCTGGCGGCAGGGCGATGAGCAGTTCTTC. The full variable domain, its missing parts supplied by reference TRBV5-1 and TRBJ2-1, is KAGVTQTPRYLIKTRGQQVTLSCSPISGHRSVSWYQQTPGQGLQFLFEYFSETQRNKGNFPGRFSGRQFSNSRSEMNVSTLELGDSALYLCASSWRQGDEQFFGPGTRLTVL.

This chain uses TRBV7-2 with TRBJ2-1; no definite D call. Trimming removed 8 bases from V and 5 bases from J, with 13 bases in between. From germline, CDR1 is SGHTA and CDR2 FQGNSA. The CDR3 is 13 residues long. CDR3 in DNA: TGTGCCAGCGGCCGGAGTGCTAACAATGAGCAGTTCTTC. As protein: CASGRSANNEQFF. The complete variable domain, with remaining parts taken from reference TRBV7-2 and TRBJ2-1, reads GAGVSQSPSNKVTEKGKDVELRCDPISGHTALYWYRQSLGQGLEFLIYFQGNSAPDKSGLPSDRFSAERTGGSVSTLTIQRTQQEDSAVYLCASGRSANNEQFFGPGTRLTVL.

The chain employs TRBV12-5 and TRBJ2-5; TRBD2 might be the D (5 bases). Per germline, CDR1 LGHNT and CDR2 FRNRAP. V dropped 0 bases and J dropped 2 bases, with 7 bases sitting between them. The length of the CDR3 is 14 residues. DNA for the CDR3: TGTGCTAGTGGTTTGGTACTAGATCAAGAGACCCAGTACTTC. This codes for CASGLVLDQETQYF.

The CDR3 region is CASSRRGDSNQPQHF. The CDR3 nucleotides read TGTGCCAGCAGCCGCAGGGGGGATAGCAATCAGCCCCAGCATTTT. The rearrangement links TRBV7-2 to TRBJ1-5, with 7 bases fitting TRBD1. CDR1 and CDR2 (germline): SGHTA, FQGNSA. J gave up 0 bases and V 5 bases, and 4 bases lay outside the gene matches. The CDR3 loop spans 15 amino acids. Full variable domain (outside the CDR3, taken from reference TRBV7-2 and TRBJ1-5): GAGVSQSPSNKVTEKGKDVELRCDPISGHTALYWYRQSLGQGLEFLIYFQGNSAPDKSGLPSDRFSAERTGGSVSTLTIQRTQQEDSAVYLCASSRRGDSNQPQHFGDGTRLSIL.

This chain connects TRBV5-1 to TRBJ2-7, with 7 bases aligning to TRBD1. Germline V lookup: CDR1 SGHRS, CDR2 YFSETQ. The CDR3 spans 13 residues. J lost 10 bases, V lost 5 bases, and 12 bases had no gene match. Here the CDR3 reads CASSTGTDETQYF. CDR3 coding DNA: TGCGCCAGCAGTACTGGGACAGACGAAACCCAGTACTTC.

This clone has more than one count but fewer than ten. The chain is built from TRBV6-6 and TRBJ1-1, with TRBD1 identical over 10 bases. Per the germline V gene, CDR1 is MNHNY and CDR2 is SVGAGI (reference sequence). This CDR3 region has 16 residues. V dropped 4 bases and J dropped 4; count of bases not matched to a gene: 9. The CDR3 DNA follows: TGTGCCAGCAGTTCTCAACTGACAGGGGGCATCACTGAAGCTTTCTTT. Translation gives CASSSQLTGGITEAFF.

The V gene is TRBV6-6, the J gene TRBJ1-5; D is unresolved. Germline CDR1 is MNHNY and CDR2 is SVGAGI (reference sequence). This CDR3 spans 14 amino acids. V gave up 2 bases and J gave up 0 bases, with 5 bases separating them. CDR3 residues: CASSYAGSNQPQHF. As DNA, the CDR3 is TGTGCCAGCAGTTACGCCGGTAGCAATCAGCCCCAGCATTTT.

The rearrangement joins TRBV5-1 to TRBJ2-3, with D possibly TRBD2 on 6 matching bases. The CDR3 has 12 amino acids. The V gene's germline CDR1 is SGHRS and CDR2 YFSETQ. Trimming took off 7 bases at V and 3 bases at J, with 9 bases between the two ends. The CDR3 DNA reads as TGCGCCAGCCTGGGGGGAACAGATACGCAGTATTTT. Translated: CASLGGTDTQYF.

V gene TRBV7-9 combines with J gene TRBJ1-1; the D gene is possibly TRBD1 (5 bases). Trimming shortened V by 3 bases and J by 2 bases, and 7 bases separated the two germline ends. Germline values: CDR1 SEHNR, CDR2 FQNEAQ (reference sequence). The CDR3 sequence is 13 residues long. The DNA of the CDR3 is TGTGCCAGCAGCTTCGACAGCAACACTGAAGCTTTCTTT. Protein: CASSFDSNTEAFF.